This TCR beta chain was observed in a study of shared clonotypes between healthy human individuals. Study background: Each donor's CD4 naive and CD4 memory cells filled three plates apiece, CD8 naive two, and CD8 memory one. General study findings and limits: Memory subsets had estimated richness that was generally smaller than that of naive subsets. Depth of sequencing was expected to influence donor clonotype sharing.

The germline gives CDR1 ENHRY, CDR2 SYGVKD. Trimming at V came to 8 bases and at J to 7 bases, leaving 11 bases not matched to a gene. This CDR3 has 15 amino acids. On this clone: Its target is not known.

Produced via immunoSEQ multiplex PCR; TCRdb's table is partial and in-frame only. The data contain 2 million to 2.5 million clones, 85% to 95% of them seen just once; the ten biggest clones take up under 0.45%. Division of CD4+ cells produced a CD45RA+ naive subset and a CD45RA-negative memory subset. The clonotype was recovered from a man aged 18 to 29 in good health. Some clones in this sample may be carry-over from other donors' samples. J is TRBJ2-1 and V is TRBV10-3; 10 bases map to TRBD2. Sequences were obtained from naive CD4+ T cells from PBMCs. Subset defined: CD45RA+ positively selected. The CDR3 spells CAIFPSSGRMNEQFF. For the CDR3, the DNA is TGTGCCATCTTCCCCTCTAGCGGGAGAATGAATGAGCAGTTCTTC.